A selection of T cell receptor beta chains follows, all from one sample in a study of shared clonotypes between healthy human individuals. Clones were sequenced by immunoSEQ multiplex PCR, and TCRdb holds only the in-frame ones, with some missing. This sample has about 580,000 clones; about 98% occur once, and the top ten carry approximately 0.3%. Input material: naive CD8+ T cells sorted from blood. The origin of the receptors is a man aged 25-45 years in good health. Each CDR3 is given without its conserved first and last residue. Size is stated for part of the rows, as once, few or many counts, or as a class when the clone is expanded.

v_call clone_size cdr3_aa
TRBV7-9 NA ASSTRKITEAF
TRBV29-1 NA SVVRRGGETQY
TRBV28 NA ASTITEGTGTSSGNTIY
TRBV7-3 few ASRGGSQKETQY
TRBV5-1 NA ASSLDVRETQY
TRBV5-1 NA ASSYRTGLGYEQY
TRBV6-5 NA ASRYRQPNTEAF
TRBV28 NA ASSPDRPNEKLF
TRBV4-1 NA ASSQEGGIINQPQH
TRBV7-9 NA ASSPRTGVRTNTEAF
TRBV18 NA ASSPPGETQY
TRBV6-5 NA ASPYHRSTDTQY
TRBV7-8 once ASSLGNVVGYT
TRBV7-9 NA ASSLDRDTYEQY
TRBV15 NA ATSRPGLALETQY
TRBV15 NA ATSSRGMNTEAF
TRBV7-8 NA ASSSRGEPTQGTQY
TRBV2 NA ASSRGQGRSYEQY
TRBV13 NA ASSLGGQGAFSYT
TRBV9 NA ASSDKYRETGELF
TRBV7-9 NA ASSSPREGYT
TRBV27 NA ASSLGLAGEQF
TRBV4-2 NA ASSQGGYGGMNTEAF
TRBV29-1 NA SVEHHPNVEPTDTQY
TRBV2 NA ASSGRDRDRLHEKLF
TRBV10-3 NA AISVGTEQETQY
TRBV5-5 NA ASSDPGLAGGLETQY
TRBV11-2 NA ASSGMVSQFGYT
TRBV6-6 NA ASSYLPNTYEQY
TRBV28 NA ASSLKELPPYEQY
TRBV19 NA ASSIYRAVNTGELF
TRBV6-5 NA ARPRWDCSSYEQY
TRBV7-8 NA ASSSPALDEFSVLDTQY
TRBV4-3 NA ASSQAVLAGDTPSSYEQY
TRBV5-1 NA ASTTPGGSMDGYT
TRBV6-5 NA ASSHPGNEQF
TRBV27 NA ASSLSSGSIYEQY
TRBV13 NA ASSSGLAYEQY
TRBV9 NA ASSSGLLNTEAF
TRBV10-3 few AIGEGIYEQY
TRBV6-6 NA ASSTGDNEQF
TRBV27 NA ASSQLTGATSNEQY
TRBV9 NA ASSVSSGNEQF